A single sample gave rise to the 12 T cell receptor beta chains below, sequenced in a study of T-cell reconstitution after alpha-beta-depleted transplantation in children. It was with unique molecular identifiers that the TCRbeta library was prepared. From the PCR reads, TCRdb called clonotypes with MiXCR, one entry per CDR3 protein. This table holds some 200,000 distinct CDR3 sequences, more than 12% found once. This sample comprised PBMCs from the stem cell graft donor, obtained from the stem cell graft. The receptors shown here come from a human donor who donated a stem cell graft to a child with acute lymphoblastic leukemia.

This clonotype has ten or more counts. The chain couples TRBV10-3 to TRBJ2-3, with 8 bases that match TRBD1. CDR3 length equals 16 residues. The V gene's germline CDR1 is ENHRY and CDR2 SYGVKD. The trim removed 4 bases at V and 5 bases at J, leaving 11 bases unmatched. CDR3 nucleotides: TGTGCCATCAGTGGGGTACAGGGGGTTCTCCAAGATACGCAGTATTTT. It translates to CAISGVQGVLQDTQYF.

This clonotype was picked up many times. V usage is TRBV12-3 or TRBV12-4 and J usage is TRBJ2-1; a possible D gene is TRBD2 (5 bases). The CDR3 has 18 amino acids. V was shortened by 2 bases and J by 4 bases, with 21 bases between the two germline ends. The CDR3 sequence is CASSLSVTIRSGYNEQFF. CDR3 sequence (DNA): TGTGCCAGCAGTTTATCGGTGACTATCCGGTCCGGGTACAATGAGCAGTTCTTC.

For the CDR3, the DNA is TGCGCCAGCAGCGCGCCGCTAGAGACCCAGTACTTC. Residues: CASSAPLETQYF. V is TRBV5-1 and J is TRBJ2-5; D is uncertain. The CDR3 spans 12 residues. The germline V gene has CDR1 SGHRS and CDR2 YFSETQ. V lost 4 bases and J lost 4, with 8 bases in between.

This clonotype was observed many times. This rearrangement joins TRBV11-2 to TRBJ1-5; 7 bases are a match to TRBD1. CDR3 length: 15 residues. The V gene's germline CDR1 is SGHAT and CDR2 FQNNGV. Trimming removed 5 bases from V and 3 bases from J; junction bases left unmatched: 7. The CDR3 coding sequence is TGTGCCAGCAGCGTGGGACAGCGTCCCAATCAGCCCCAGCATTTT. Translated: CASSVGQRPNQPQHF. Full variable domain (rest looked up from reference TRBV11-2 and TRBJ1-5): EAGVAQSPRYKIIEKRQSVAFWCNPISGHATLYWYQQILGQGPKLLIQFQNNGVVDDSQLPKDRFSAERLKGVDSTLKIQPAKLEDSAVYLCASSVGQRPNQPQHFGDGTRLSIL.

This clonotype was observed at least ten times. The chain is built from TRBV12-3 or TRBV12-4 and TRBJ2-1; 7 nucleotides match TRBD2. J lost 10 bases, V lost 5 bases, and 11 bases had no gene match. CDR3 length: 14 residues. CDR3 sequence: CASSPSRGGNEQFF. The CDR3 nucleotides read TGTGCCAGCAGTCCTAGCCGGGGAGGGAACGAGCAGTTCTTC.

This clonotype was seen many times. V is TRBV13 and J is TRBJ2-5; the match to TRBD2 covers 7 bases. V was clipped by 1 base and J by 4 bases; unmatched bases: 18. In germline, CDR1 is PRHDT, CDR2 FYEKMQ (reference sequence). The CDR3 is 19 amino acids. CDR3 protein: CASSLEGWGGRLSGETQYF. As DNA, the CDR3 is TGTGCCAGCAGCTTAGAAGGTTGGGGCGGGAGATTAAGTGGAGAGACCCAGTACTTC. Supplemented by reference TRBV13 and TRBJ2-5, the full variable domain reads AAGVIQSPRHLIKEKRETATLKCYPIPRHDTVYWYQQGPGQDPQFLISFYEKMQSDKGSIPDRFSAQQFSDYHSELNMSSLELGDSALYFCASSLEGWGGRLSGETQYFGPGTRLLVL.

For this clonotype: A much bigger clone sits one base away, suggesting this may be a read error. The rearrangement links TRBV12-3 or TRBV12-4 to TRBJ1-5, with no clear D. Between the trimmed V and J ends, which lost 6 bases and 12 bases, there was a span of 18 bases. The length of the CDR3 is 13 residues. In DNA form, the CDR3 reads TGTGCCAGCAGCCCTGACGTTCTCTTGGTCCAGCATTTT. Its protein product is CASSPDVLLVQHF.

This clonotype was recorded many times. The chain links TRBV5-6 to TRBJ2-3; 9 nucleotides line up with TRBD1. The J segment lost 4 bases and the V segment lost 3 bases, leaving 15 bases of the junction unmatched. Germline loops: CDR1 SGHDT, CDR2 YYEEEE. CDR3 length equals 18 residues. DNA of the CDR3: TGTGCCAGCAGCTCAAACCCTCGGACAGGGGAATTACCAGATACGCAGTATTTT. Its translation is CASSSNPRTGELPDTQYF.

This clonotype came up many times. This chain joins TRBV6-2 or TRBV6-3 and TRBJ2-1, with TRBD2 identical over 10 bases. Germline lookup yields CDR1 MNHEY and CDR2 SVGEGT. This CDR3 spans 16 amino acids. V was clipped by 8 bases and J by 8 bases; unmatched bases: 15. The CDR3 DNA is TGTGCCAGCGAGAGCACCCTAGCGGGAGAAGGCGATGAGCAGTTCTTC. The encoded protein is CASESTLAGEGDEQFF.

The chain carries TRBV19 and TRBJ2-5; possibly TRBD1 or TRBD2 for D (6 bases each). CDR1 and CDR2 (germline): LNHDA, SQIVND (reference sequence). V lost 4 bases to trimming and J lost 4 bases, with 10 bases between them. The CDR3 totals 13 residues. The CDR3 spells CASSTQGGETQYF. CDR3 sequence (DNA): TGTGCCAGTAGTACACAGGGAGGAGAGACCCAGTACTTC.

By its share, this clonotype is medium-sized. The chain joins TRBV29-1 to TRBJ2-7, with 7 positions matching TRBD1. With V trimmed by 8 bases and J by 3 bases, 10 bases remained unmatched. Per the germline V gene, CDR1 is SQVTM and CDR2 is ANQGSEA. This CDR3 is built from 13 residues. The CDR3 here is CSSRETGNYEQYF. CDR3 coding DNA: TGCAGCTCTCGTGAGACAGGGAACTACGAGCAGTACTTC.

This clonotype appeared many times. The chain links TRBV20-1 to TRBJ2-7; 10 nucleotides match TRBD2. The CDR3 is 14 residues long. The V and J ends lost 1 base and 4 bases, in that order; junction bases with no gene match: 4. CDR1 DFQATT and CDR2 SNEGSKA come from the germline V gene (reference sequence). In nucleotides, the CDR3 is TGCAGTGCTAGAGTTCTAGCGGGAGAGTACGAGCAGTACTTC. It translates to CSARVLAGEYEQYF.